This TCR beta chain was found in a study of T cell therapy after organ transplantation. Study-level points and caveats: Post-therapy CD8 clonality change correlated inversely with pretherapy clonality. Post-therapy reconstitution appeared to include transferred and endogenous clonotypes. In nonresponders, large pretherapy expansions changed minimally after therapy.

Sequenced by immunoSEQ multiplex PCR; TCRdb stores in-frame clones only, minus some. The sample consists of approximately 52,000 clones, about 94% of them appearing once. About this clone itself: Its target is unknown.

Per germline, CDR1 PRHDT and CDR2 FYEKMQ (reference sequence). CDR3 length equals 16 residues. V was clipped by 5 bases and J by 2 bases; unmatched bases: 8. Material: CD8+ T cells from blood, obtained before autologous CMV-specific T cell therapy. The V call is TRBV13, the J call TRBJ2-3; TRBD2 matches 9 bases. This TCR derives from a human patient who had received a solid organ transplant and had CMV disease. This CDR3 is CASSMMTSGSTDTQYF. As DNA, the CDR3 is TGTGCCAGCAGCATGATGACTAGCGGTTCCACAGATACGCAGTATTTT.